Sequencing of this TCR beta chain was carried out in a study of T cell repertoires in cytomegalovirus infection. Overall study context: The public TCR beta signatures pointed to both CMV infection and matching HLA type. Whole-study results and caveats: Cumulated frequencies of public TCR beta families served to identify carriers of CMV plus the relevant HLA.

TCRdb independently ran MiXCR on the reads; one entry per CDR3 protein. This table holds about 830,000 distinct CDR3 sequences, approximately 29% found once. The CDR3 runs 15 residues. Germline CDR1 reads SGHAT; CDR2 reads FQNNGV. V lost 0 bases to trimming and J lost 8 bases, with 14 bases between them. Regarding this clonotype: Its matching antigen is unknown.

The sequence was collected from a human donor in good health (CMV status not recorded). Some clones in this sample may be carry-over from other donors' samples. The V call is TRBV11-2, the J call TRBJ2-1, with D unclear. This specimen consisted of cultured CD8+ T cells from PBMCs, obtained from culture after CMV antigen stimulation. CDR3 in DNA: TGTGCCAGCAGCTTAGATGATAGCCGTAACGATGAGCAGTTCTTC. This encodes CASSLDDSRNDEQFF.